Following are 18 T cell receptor beta chains from one sample sequenced in a study of blood T cell repertoires in COVID-19. Profiled with immunoSEQ multiplex PCR; TCRdb holds only in-frame clones, not every one. The table shows a few hundred thousand clones, with 85% occurring only once. Material: PBMCs or T cells enriched from blood (not recorded which). The origin of the receptors is a woman aged 45 to 65 who had been exposed to COVID-19.

The rearrangement joins TRBV29-1 to TRBJ1-2; D not resolved. Germline V gene sequence: CDR1 SQVTM, CDR2 ANQGSEA. V shed 4 bases and J shed 9 bases, with 12 bases lying between them. The CDR3 is made up of 11 amino acids. The CDR3 coding sequence is TGCAGCGTTGCAGAGGGCGTTAGCTACACCTTC. This sequence encodes CSVAEGVSYTF.

The chain employs TRBV12-3 or TRBV12-4 and TRBJ1-2, with unresolved D. V lost 6 bases and J lost 7, with 9 bases in between. This CDR3 has 11 residues. The CDR3 is CASSNSGGYTF. The DNA for the CDR3 is TGTGCCAGCAGCAATTCGGGTGGCTACACCTTC.

The chain uses TRBV5-1 and TRBJ2-2; a weak D match, TRBD2 (6 bases). The CDR3 runs 15 residues. Germline values: CDR1 SGHRS, CDR2 YFSETQ. The V and J ends lost 2 bases and 1 base respectively, with 9 bases between them. The CDR3 here is CASSFDGGNTGELFF. In DNA, the CDR3 is TGCGCCAGCAGCTTCGACGGGGGGAACACCGGGGAGCTGTTTTTT.

The rearrangement uses TRBV2 and TRBJ1-2; D gene uncertain. The CDR3 is 12 amino acids. Germline CDR1 SNHLY, CDR2 FYNNEI. Trimming removed 7 bases at V and 8 bases at J, with 14 bases between. The CDR3 coding sequence is TGTGCCAGCACCACGCGGGATAGAGGCTACACCTTC. Translating gives CASTTRDRGYTF.

J is TRBJ1-1 and V is TRBV14, with 8 bases lining up with TRBD1. The germline CDR1 and CDR2 sequences are SGHDN and FVKESK. The CDR3 sequence is 16 residues long. The V and J ends lost 2 bases and 4 bases, in that order; junction bases with no gene match: 9. DNA of the CDR3: TGTGCCAGCAGCCAATTGGGACAGGTCAGTGGCACTGAAGCTTTCTTT. As protein: CASSQLGQVSGTEAFF.

V and J are TRBV5-6 and TRBJ1-5; 9 bases line up with TRBD1. Germline V gives CDR1 SGHDT, CDR2 YYEEEE. The V gene end was trimmed by 4 bases and the J gene end by 0 bases; junction bases not matched to a gene: 8. CDR3 size: 17 residues. CDR3 coding DNA: TGTGCCAGCAGCCTCCGGACAGGGGAAGATAGCAATCAGCCCCAGCATTTT. It translates to CASSLRTGEDSNQPQHF.

On this clone itself: The same CDR3 can be traced to other DNA sequences in this sample. This chain joins TRBV19 and TRBJ2-3; D is ambiguous. The CDR3 covers 13 residues. Germline CDR1 reads LNHDA; CDR2 reads SQIVND (reference sequence). V dropped 4 bases and J dropped 5 bases, with 10 bases sitting between them. CDR3 bases: TGTGCCAGTAGTACCGATAGAGGAGATACGCAGTATTTT. The encoded protein is CASSTDRGDTQYF.

The chain uses TRBV27 and TRBJ2-1; the match to TRBD2 covers 9 bases. Trimming removed 5 bases from V and 3 bases from J; junction bases left unmatched: 5. The germline gives CDR1 MNHEY, CDR2 SMNVEV (reference sequence). The CDR3 covers 15 residues. The CDR3 region has the DNA TGTGCCAGCAGTCCCGCGGGGGGGGACTACAATGAGCAGTTCTTC. Translation gives CASSPAGGDYNEQFF.

The chain joins TRBV2 to TRBJ1-1; maybe TRBD1 (5 bases). This CDR3 contains 13 residues. Trimming took 4 bases from V and 2 from J, leaving 8 bases between them. In germline, CDR1 is SNHLY, CDR2 FYNNEI. CDR3 in DNA: TGTGCCAGCAGTGCGGACACAAACACTGAAGCTTTCTTT. Its protein product is CASSADTNTEAFF.

Here the CDR3 reads CASSLFPVGTTFNTQYF. For the CDR3, the DNA is TGTGCCAGCAGCTTATTCCCCGTCGGTACTACCTTTAATACGCAGTATTTT. The V call is TRBV7-2, the J call TRBJ2-3; D gene uncertain. Trimming stripped 2 bases from V and 7 bases from J, with 22 bases between. Germline CDR1 and CDR2: SGHTA and FQGNSA. This CDR3 has 17 amino acids. The variable domain in full, completed from reference TRBV7-2 and TRBJ2-3, reads GAGVSQSPSNKVTEKGKDVELRCDPISGHTALYWYRQSLGQGLEFLIYFQGNSAPDKSGLPSDRFSAERTGGSVSTLTIQRTQQEDSAVYLCASSLFPVGTTFNTQYFGPGTRLTVL.

The chain couples TRBV7-2 to TRBJ2-3, with D unclear. Germline CDR1 SGHTA, CDR2 FQGNSA. The V end lost 1 base, the J end lost 1 base, and 6 bases lay between the germline ends. This CDR3 is built from 14 residues. The CDR3 region is CASSLESGTDTQYF. CDR3 DNA: TGTGCCAGCAGCTTAGAGAGTGGCACAGATACGCAGTATTTT.

This chain joins TRBV7-3 and TRBJ2-7; the D is unclear. This CDR3 spans 15 amino acids. Deletions cut 2 bases from V and 2 bases from J, with 13 bases between. The germline V gene encodes CDR1 SGHTA and CDR2 FQGTGA. CDR3 DNA: TGTGCCAGCAGCTTACACGGCGGTCTGGCCTACGAGCAGTACTTC. This sequence encodes CASSLHGGLAYEQYF.

This rearrangement joins TRBV7-8 to TRBJ2-2; maybe TRBD1 (5 bases). This CDR3 spans 15 amino acids. V was shortened by 4 bases and J by 7 bases, with 16 bases between the two germline ends. From germline, CDR1 is SGHVS and CDR2 FQNEAQ. CDR3 bases: TGTGCCAGCAGCTCTGGACAAGAGAGAGGCGGGGAGCTGTTTTTT. Amino acids: CASSSGQERGGELFF.

This clone was seen repeatedly, ten times or more. The chain uses TRBV7-9 and TRBJ1-1, with D possibly matching TRBD1 (5 bases). V was cut by 4 bases and J by 1 base, with 10 bases left in between. The CDR3 extends over 14 amino acids. The V gene's germline CDR1 is SEHNR and CDR2 FQNEAQ (reference sequence). CDR3 loop: CASSSGHRNTEAFF. For the CDR3, the DNA is TGTGCCAGCAGCTCCGGACATAGGAACACTGAAGCTTTCTTT.

The chain has TRBV5-4 and TRBJ2-5, with a weak D call TRBD1 (6 bases). From germline, CDR1 is SGHNT and CDR2 YYREEE (reference sequence). The CDR3 runs 12 residues. V dropped 5 bases and J dropped 5 bases, with 10 bases sitting between them. The DNA for the CDR3 is TGTGCCAGCAGTTTGAGGGGGGAGACCCAGTACTTC. It specifies CASSLRGETQYF.

V usage is TRBV5-1 and J usage is TRBJ1-3; D uncertain. The V end was cut by 4 bases, the J end by 2 bases, with 10 bases between. CDR3 size: 14 residues. Germline CDR1 and CDR2: SGHRS and YFSETQ. CDR3 DNA: TGCGCCAGCAGCCCCTTACTGACTGGAAACACCATATATTTT. Translated: CASSPLLTGNTIYF.

This rearrangement joins TRBV10-1 to TRBJ2-1; TRBD1 agrees at 8 bases. With 2 bases clipped from V and 4 bases from J, the junction kept 4 bases outside the gene matches. This CDR3 region has 15 residues. Germline V gene sequence: CDR1 WNHNN, CDR2 SYGVQD (reference sequence). The CDR3 loop is CASSEGRGPYNEQFF. In nucleotides, the CDR3 is TGCGCCAGCAGTGAGGGCAGGGGGCCTTACAATGAGCAGTTCTTC.

This clone was counted once. The chain is built from TRBV15 and TRBJ1-1, with 9 bases matching TRBD1. The germline V gene encodes CDR1 LNHNV and CDR2 YYDKDF (reference sequence). Trimming at V came to 6 bases and at J to 9 bases, leaving 20 bases not matched to a gene. The CDR3 is 17 amino acids. CDR3 bases: TGTGCCACCAGACAGAGACGCGGGGGACAGGGAGCCTCTAAAGCTTTCTTT. This gives the protein CATRQRRGGQGASKAFF.